This is a list of T cell receptor beta chains from one sample in a study of cytomegalovirus exposure and HLA in healthy donors. Assay used: immunoSEQ multiplex PCR; TCRdb lists only in-frame clones, some missing. The table records over 150,000 clones, 85% of them present only once. Material for sequencing was PBMCs. These receptors were obtained from a boy aged 2 to 10 in good health and CMV-seronegative. Both conserved end residues are part of each CDR3. Fields, in order: CDR3 length, J gene, V gene, D gene, clone size, CDR3 protein, CDR3 DNA. D genes are given only for firm matches. A clone size is listed for some rows: how often the clone was seen (once, few, many), or a class if it is expanded.

>15|TRBJ2-3|TRBV5-1|.|.
CASSLVQGRTDTQYF
TGCGCCAGCAGCTTGGTGCAGGGGCGCACAGATACGCAGTATTTT
>13|TRBJ1-2|TRBV6-1|TRBD1|.
CASSAGGPYGYTF
TGTGCCAGCAGTGCAGGGGGCCCCTATGGCTACACCTTC
>17|TRBJ2-3|TRBV10-2|TRBD2|once
CASSGPWTSGSTDTQYF
TGCGCCAGCAGTGGCCCCTGGACTAGCGGAAGCACAGATACGCAGTATTTT
>15|TRBJ1-2|TRBV30|.|.
CAWSPSRLQNYGYTF
TGTGCCTGGAGTCCCAGCAGGTTACAGAACTATGGCTACACCTTC
>16|TRBJ2-2|TRBV13|.|.
CASSSRGIGNTGELFF
TGTGCCAGCAGCTCGAGGGGGATCGGGAACACCGGGGAGCTGTTTTTT
>13|TRBJ2-1|TRBV7-9|TRBD2|.
CASSSGRADEQFF
TGTGCCAGCAGCTCCGGGAGGGCCGATGAGCAGTTCTTC
>14|TRBJ1-5|TRBV2|TRBD1|.
CASSRDSPNQPQHF
TGTGCCAGCAGCAGGGACAGCCCGAATCAGCCCCAGCATTTT
>18|TRBJ2-1|TRBV9|TRBD2|.
CASSVGPSGLSSYNEQFF
TGTGCCAGCAGCGTAGGCCCTAGCGGACTTAGCTCCTACAATGAGCAGTTCTTC
>14|TRBJ2-1|TRBV5-6|.|few
CASSSGDPYNEQFF
TGTGCCAGCAGCTCGGGGGACCCTTACAATGAGCAGTTCTTC
>14|TRBJ1-1|TRBV5-6|.|.
CASSTGREVPEAFF
TGTGCCAGCAGCACGGGACGGGAGGTCCCTGAAGCTTTCTTT
>14|TRBJ1-1|TRBV2|.|.
CASTRDLGGREAFF
TGTGCCAGCACCCGAGACTTAGGCGGGAGGGAAGCTTTCTTT
>16|TRBJ1-5|TRBV5-1|TRBD1|.
CASSPEGTGGNQPQHF
TGCGCCAGCAGCCCGGAAGGGACAGGGGGCAATCAGCCCCAGCATTTT
>14|TRBJ2-7|TRBV5-1|TRBD1|.
CASSLGTGPYEQYF
TGCGCCAGCAGCCTCGGGACAGGGCCCTACGAGCAGTACTTC
>18|TRBJ2-6|TRBV11-2|TRBD2|.
CASSRTSGSLSGANVLTF
TGTGCCAGCAGCAGGACTAGCGGGAGCTTATCTGGGGCCAACGTCCTGACTTTC
>16|TRBJ2-6|TRBV10-2|.|.
CASSEAGIGGANVLTF
TGCGCCAGCAGTGAGGCAGGGATTGGCGGGGCCAACGTCCTGACTTTC
>14|TRBJ2-1|TRBV6-4|TRBD2|.
CASSDLAGGSEQFF
TGTGCCAGCAGTGACCTAGCGGGAGGGAGTGAGCAGTTCTTC